This T cell receptor beta chain was sequenced during a study of T cell clonotyping in hematopoietic cell transplantation. Study findings and constraints: Pathologically expanded recipient clonotypes increased progressively from day 30 to day 180 as diversity fell. Graft donor and pretransplant recipient Inverse Simpson Index values predicted broader posttransplant TCR diversity. CD4 and CD8 repertoire contributions could not be separated without sorting.

A word on this clone: Its specificity is unknown.

Data came from immunoSEQ multiplex PCR; TCRdb stores just in-frame clones and leaves some out. The sample includes 7,000 to 9,500 clones, approximately 94% of them seen just once. Germline lookup yields CDR1 MDHEN and CDR2 SYDVKM. The CDR3 totals 13 residues. The V end was cut by 2 bases, the J end by 5 bases, with 7 bases between. The material sequenced was peripheral blood mononuclear cells, taken 30 days after allogeneic stem cell transplant. V usage is TRBV28 and J usage is TRBJ2-1; D is unresolved. This clonotype originated in a male patient aged 55 to 70 who had an allogeneic stem cell transplant from an unrelated donor, so T cells may come from the graft donor. Some clones in this sample may be carry-over from other donors' samples. The CDR3, as DNA: TGTGCCAGCAGTTTAGCTTGGAACAATGAGCAGTTCTTC. This translates into CASSLAWNNEQFF.